The TCR beta chain under discussion was sequenced for a study of immune characterization of retroperitoneal liposarcoma. The germline CDR1 and CDR2 sequences are MNHEY and SVGAGI. The CDR3 covers 15 residues. TCRdb passed the PCR reads through MiXCR, listing each CDR3 protein once. This sample yields approximately 9,300 distinct CDR3 sequences, of which about a quarter are seen a single time; roughly 8.2% belongs to the top ten. The clonotype comes from a male donor with retroperitoneal liposarcoma. The sample was tumor tissue. The chain employs TRBV6-5 and TRBJ2-1, with 10 bases matching TRBD1. The last part of the DNA fits TRBJ2-7 better; the J call may be wrong. The CDR3 region is CASSYSTGGPYEQYF. CDR3 DNA sequence: TGTGCCAGCAGTTACTCGACAGGGGGCCCCTACGAGCAGTACTTC.